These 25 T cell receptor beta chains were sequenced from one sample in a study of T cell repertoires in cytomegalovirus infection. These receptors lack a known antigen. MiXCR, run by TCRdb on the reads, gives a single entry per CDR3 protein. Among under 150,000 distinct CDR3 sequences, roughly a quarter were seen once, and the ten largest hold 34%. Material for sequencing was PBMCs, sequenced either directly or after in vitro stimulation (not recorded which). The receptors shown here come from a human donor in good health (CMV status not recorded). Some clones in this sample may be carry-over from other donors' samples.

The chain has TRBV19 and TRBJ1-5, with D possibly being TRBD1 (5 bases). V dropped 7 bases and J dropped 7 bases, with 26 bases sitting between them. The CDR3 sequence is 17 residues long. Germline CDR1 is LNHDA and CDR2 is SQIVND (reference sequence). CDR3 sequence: CASKWGRSSGPYQPQHF. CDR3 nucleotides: TGTGCCAGTAAGTGGGGGAGAAGTTCCGGGCCATACCAGCCCCAGCATTTT.

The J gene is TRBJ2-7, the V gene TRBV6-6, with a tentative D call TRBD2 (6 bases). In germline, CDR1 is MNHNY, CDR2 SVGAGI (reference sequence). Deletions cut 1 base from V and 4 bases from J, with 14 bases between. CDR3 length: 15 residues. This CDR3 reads CASSYWASEAYEQYF. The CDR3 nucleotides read TGTGCCAGCAGTTACTGGGCTAGCGAAGCGTACGAGCAGTACTTC.

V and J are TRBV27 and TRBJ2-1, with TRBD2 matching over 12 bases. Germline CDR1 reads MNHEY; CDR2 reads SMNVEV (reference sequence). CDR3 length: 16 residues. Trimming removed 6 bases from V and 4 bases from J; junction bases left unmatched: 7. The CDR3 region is CASSSTSGRLYNEQFF. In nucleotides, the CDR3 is TGTGCCAGCAGCTCCACTAGCGGGAGGTTGTACAATGAGCAGTTCTTC.

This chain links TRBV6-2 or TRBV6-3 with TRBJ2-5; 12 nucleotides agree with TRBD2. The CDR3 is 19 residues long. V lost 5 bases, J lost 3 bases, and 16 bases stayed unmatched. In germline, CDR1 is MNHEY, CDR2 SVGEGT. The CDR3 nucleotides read TGTGCCAGCAGTCGGACAGCACCGGGACTAGCGGGCTTAGAAGAGACCCAGTACTTC. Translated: CASSRTAPGLAGLEETQYF.

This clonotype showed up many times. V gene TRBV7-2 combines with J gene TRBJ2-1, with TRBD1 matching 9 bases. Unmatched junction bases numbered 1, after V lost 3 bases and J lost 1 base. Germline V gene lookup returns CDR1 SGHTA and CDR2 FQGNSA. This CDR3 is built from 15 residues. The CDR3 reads CASSFGQGSYNEQFF. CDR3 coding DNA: TGTGCCAGCAGCTTTGGACAGGGGTCCTACAATGAGCAGTTCTTC.

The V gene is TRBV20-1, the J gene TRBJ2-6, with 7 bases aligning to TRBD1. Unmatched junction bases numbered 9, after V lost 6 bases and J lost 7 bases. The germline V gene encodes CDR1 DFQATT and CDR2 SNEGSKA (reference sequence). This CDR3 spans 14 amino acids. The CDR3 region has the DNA TGCAGTGCCAGAACCGGGACAGTCGCCAACGTCCTGACTTTC. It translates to CSARTGTVANVLTF.

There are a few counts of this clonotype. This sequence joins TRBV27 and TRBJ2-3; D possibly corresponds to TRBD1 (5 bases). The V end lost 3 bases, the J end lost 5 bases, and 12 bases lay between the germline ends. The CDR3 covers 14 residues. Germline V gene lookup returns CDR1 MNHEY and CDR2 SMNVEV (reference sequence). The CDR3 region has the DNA TGTGCCAGCAGTTTTTTACAGGTTCTAGATACGCAGTATTTT. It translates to CASSFLQVLDTQYF.

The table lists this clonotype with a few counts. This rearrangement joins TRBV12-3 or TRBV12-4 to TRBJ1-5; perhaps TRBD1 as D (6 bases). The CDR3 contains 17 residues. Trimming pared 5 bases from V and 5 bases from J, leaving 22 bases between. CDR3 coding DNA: TGTGCCAGCAGTCCCGCTGGGTCGTTGGGGGCTCATCAGCCCCAGCATTTT. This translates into CASSPAGSLGAHQPQHF.

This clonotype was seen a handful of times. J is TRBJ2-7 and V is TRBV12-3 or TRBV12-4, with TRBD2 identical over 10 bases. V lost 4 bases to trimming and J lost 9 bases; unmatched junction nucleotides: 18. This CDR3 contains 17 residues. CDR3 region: CASSSGQVVAGGRAQYF. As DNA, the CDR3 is TGTGCCAGCAGTTCTGGTCAAGTAGTAGCGGGAGGTCGGGCGCAGTACTTC.

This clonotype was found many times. CDR3 bases: TGTGCCAGCAGCTTACAGGGGGCAAGTTCACCCCTCCACTTT. Its translation: CASSLQGASSPLHF. This chain links TRBV7-8 with TRBJ1-6, with 8 bases lining up with TRBD1. Germline V lookup: CDR1 SGHVS, CDR2 FQNEAQ. The CDR3 length is 14 residues. V lost 2 bases and J lost 9; bases outside the gene matches: 3.

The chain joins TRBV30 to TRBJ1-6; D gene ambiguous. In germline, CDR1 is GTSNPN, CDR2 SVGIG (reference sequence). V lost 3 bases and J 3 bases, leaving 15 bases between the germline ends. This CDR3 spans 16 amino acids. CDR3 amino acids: CAWSPVRRNYNSPLHF. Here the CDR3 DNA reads TGTGCCTGGAGCCCGGTACGTCGAAACTATAATTCACCCCTCCACTTT.

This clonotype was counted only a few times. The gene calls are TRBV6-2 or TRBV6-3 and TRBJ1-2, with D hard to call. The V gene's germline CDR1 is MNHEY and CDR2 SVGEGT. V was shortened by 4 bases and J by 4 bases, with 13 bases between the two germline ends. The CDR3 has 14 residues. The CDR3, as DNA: TGTGCCAGCAGTTCGGGCCACCACGTCTATGGCTACACCTTC. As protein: CASSSGHHVYGYTF.

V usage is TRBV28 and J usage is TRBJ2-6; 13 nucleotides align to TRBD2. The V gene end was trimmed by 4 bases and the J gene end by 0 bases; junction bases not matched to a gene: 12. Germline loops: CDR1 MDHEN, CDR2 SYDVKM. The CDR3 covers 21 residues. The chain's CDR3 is CASSSFGLAGEGLSGANVLTF. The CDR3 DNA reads TGTGCCAGCAGTTCCTTCGGACTAGCGGGAGAGGGACTCTCTGGGGCCAACGTCCTGACTTTC. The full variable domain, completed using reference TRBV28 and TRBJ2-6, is DVKVTQSSRYLVKRTGEKVFLECVQDMDHENMFWYRQDPGLGLRLIYFSYDVKMKEKGDIPEGYSVSREKKERFSLILESASTNQTSMYLCASSSFGLAGEGLSGANVLTFGAGSRLTVL.

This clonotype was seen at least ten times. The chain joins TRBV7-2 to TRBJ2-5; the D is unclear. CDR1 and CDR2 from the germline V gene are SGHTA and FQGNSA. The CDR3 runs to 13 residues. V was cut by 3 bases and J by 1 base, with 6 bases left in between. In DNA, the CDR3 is TGTGCCAGCAGCTTCCCAGTCCAAGAGACCCAGTACTTC. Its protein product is CASSFPVQETQYF.

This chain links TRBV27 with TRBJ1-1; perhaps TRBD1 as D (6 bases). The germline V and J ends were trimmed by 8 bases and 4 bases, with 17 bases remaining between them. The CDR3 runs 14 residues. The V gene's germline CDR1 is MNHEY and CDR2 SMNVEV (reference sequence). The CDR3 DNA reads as TGTGCCAGCTGTAAACAGGGATTGGGCACTGAAGCTTTCTTT. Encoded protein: CASCKQGLGTEAFF.

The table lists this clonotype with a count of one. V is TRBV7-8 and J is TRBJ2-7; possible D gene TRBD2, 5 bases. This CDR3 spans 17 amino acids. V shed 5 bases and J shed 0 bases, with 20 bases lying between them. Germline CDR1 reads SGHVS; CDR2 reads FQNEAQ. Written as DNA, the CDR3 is TGTGCCAGCAGCCCGAGGGCTCTAGGACGGCTCTCCTACGAGCAGTACGTC. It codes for CASSPRALGRLSYEQYV.

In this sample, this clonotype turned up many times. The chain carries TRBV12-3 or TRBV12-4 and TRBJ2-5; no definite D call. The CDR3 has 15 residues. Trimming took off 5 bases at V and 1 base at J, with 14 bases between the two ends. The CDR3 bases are TGTGCCAGCAGTCGTCTGGGTCATGGCCAAGAGACCCAGTACTTC. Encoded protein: CASSRLGHGQETQYF.

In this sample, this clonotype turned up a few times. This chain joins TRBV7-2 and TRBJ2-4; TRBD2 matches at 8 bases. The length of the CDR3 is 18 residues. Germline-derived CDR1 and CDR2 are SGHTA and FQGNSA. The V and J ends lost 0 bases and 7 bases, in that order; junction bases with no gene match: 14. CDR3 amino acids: CASSLAGLRVREVNIQYF. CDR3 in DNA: TGTGCCAGCAGCTTAGCGGGACTCCGGGTGCGGGAGGTGAACATTCAGTACTTC.

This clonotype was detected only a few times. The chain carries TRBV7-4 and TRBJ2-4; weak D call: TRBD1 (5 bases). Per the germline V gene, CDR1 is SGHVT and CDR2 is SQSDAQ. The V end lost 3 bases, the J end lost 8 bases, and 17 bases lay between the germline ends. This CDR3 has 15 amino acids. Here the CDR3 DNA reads TGTGCCAGCAGCTTCTCGGCAGGGCGGTTTGACATTCAGTACTTC. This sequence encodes CASSFSAGRFDIQYF.

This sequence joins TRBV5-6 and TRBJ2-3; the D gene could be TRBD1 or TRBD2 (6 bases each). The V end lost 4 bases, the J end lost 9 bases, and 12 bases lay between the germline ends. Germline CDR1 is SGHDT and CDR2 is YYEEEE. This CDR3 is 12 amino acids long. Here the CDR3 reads CASSRGGSTQYF. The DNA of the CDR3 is TGTGCCAGCAGCCGAGGGGGGTCAACGCAGTATTTT.

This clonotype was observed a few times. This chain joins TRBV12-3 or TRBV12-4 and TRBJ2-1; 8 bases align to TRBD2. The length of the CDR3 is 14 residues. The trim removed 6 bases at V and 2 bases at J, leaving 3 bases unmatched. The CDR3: CASRPGLAYNEQFF. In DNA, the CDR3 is TGTGCCAGCAGGCCGGGACTAGCCTACAATGAGCAGTTCTTC.

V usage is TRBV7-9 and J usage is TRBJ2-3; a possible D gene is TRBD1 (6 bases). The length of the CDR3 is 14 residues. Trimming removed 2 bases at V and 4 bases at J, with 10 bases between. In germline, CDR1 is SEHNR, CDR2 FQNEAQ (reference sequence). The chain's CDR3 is CASSLRDNADTQYF. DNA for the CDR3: TGTGCCAGCAGCTTAAGGGACAACGCAGATACGCAGTATTTT.

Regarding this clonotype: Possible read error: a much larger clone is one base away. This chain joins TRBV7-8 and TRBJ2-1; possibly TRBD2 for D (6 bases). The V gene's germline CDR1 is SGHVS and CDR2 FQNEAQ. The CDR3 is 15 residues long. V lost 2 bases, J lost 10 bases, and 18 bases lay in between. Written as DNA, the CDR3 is TGTGCCAGCAGCTTATTACTAGCCGGGTTCAAAGAGCAGTTCTTC. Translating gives CASSLLLAGFKEQFF.

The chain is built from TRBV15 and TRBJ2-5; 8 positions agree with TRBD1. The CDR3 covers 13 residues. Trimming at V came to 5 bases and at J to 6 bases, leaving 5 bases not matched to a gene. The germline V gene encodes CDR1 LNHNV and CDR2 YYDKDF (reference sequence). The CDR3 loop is CATSGGQGQTQYF. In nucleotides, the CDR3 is TGTGCCACCAGCGGAGGACAGGGTCAGACCCAGTACTTC.

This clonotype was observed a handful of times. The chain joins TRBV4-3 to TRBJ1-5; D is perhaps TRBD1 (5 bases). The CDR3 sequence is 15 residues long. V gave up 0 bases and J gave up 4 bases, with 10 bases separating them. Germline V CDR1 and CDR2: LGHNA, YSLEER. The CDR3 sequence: CASSQDPAGNQPQHF. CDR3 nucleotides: TGCGCCAGCAGCCAAGACCCCGCAGGGAATCAGCCCCAGCATTTT.